The 26 T cell receptor beta chains below all came from one sample that was sequenced in a study of blood T cell repertoires in COVID-19. Assay: immunoSEQ multiplex PCR; the TCRdb copy retains only in-frame clones and omits some. The data show about 240,000 clones, around 87% seen once. Sequencing used peripheral blood. The origin of the receptors is a man in his 60s who had recovered from COVID-19.

This sequence joins TRBV13 and TRBJ1-1; D may be TRBD1 (6 bases). The germline gives CDR1 PRHDT, CDR2 FYEKMQ (reference sequence). Trimming pared 3 bases from V and 1 base from J, leaving 18 bases between. The CDR3 has 17 amino acids. CDR3 in DNA: TGTGCCAGCAGCTTGGAAGATGGGGGCAGGAGGAACACTGAAGCTTTCTTT. Its protein is CASSLEDGGRRNTEAFF.

This chain connects TRBV3-1 (or the pseudogene TRBV3-2) to TRBJ2-5, with 8 bases fitting TRBD2. In germline, CDR1 is LGHDT, CDR2 YNNKEL (reference sequence). The CDR3 loop spans 16 amino acids. J was trimmed by 3 bases and V by 1 base; bases with no gene match: 7. The CDR3 region is CASSQVSGTQKETQYF. DNA for the CDR3: TGTGCCAGCAGCCAAGTTAGCGGGACACAAAAAGAGACCCAGTACTTC.

The CDR3 DNA sequence: TGTGCCAGCAGCTTAGCGGGACAGGGGTATTACGAGCAGTACTTC. Translation gives CASSLAGQGYYEQYF. The V gene is TRBV7-6, the J gene TRBJ2-7; 10 bases fit TRBD1. V was pared by 0 bases and J by 4 bases, with 3 bases of the junction left unmatched. Germline V gives CDR1 SGHVS, CDR2 FNYEAQ. The CDR3 runs 15 residues. The complete variable domain, with remaining parts taken from reference TRBV7-6 and TRBJ2-7, reads GAGVSQSPRYKVTKRGQDVALRCDPISGHVSLYWYRQALGQGPEFLTYFNYEAQQDKSGLPNDRFSAERPEGSISTLTIQRTEQRDSAMYRCASSLAGQGYYEQYFGPGTRLTVT.

The sample holds a few counts of this clone. This sequence joins TRBV19 and TRBJ1-4; TRBD1 matches 9 bases. CDR1 and CDR2 (germline): LNHDA, SQIVND (reference sequence). V dropped 6 bases and J dropped 4; count of bases not matched to a gene: 3. The CDR3 is 14 amino acids. CDR3 amino acids: CASRWTGDNEKLFF. CDR3 sequence (DNA): TGTGCCAGTAGGTGGACAGGGGATAATGAAAAACTGTTTTTT.

V usage is TRBV10-3 and J usage is TRBJ1-1; possible D gene TRBD1, 5 bases. CDR1 and CDR2 from the germline V gene are ENHRY and SYGVKD. This CDR3 region has 15 residues. Trimming cost V 4 bases and J 6 bases, with 18 bases left between them. The DNA of the CDR3 is TGTGCCATCAGTGGGGCCGGGGACTATGGCCCTGAAGCTTTCTTT. This encodes CAISGAGDYGPEAFF.

This chain connects TRBV20-1 to TRBJ2-7, with 8 bases identical to TRBD1. V lost 3 bases, J lost 4 bases, and 11 bases stayed unmatched. CDR3 size: 15 residues. Per germline, CDR1 DFQATT and CDR2 SNEGSKA (reference sequence). The CDR3 nucleotides are TGCAGTGCTAGTGTACCCGGGACAGGACCTTACGAGCAGTACGTC. This gives the protein CSASVPGTGPYEQYV.

The chain uses TRBV5-1 and TRBJ2-1; a weak D match, TRBD1 (5 bases). Germline CDR1 and CDR2: SGHRS and YFSETQ. Trimming removed 4 bases from V and 0 bases from J, with 11 bases in between. The CDR3 length is 15 residues. The DNA of the CDR3 is TGCGCCAGCAGCCCCCTTAGGGGCTCCTACAATGAGCAGTTCTTC. Its protein is CASSPLRGSYNEQFF.

The chain employs TRBV19 and TRBJ2-3; the match to TRBD1 covers 8 bases. Germline V gene lookup returns CDR1 LNHDA and CDR2 SQIVND (reference sequence). Germline trimming cut 5 bases from V and 6 bases from J; bases unmatched to any gene: 19. This CDR3 has 18 amino acids. CDR3 nucleotide sequence: TGTGCCAGTAGTGCAAGAGACAGGGGCCACCGTTTTGAGGATACGCAGTATTTT. Amino acids: CASSARDRGHRFEDTQYF. Full variable domain (remainder filled in from reference TRBV19 and TRBJ2-3): DGGITQSPKYLFRKEGQNVTLSCEQNLNHDAMYWYRQDPGQGLRLIYYSQIVNDFQKGDIAEGYSVSREKKESFPLTVTSAQKNPTAFYLCASSARDRGHRFEDTQYFGPGTRLTVL.

The genes are TRBV5-1 and TRBJ1-2, with D unclear. CDR3 length: 15 amino acids. The V gene lost 0 bases and the J gene lost 2 bases, with 11 bases spanning the gap. CDR1 is SGHRS, CDR2 YFSETQ, per germline. In DNA form, the CDR3 reads TGCGCCAGCAGCTTGGCCTCCAGAGGGAACTATGGCTACACCTTC. Its translation is CASSLASRGNYGYTF. Looking up the rest from reference TRBV5-1 and TRBJ1-2 gives the full variable domain: KAGVTQTPRYLIKTRGQQVTLSCSPISGHRSVSWYQQTPGQGLQFLFEYFSETQRNKGNFPGRFSGRQFSNSRSEMNVSTLELGDSALYLCASSLASRGNYGYTFGSGTRLTVV.

This clone showed up just a few times. This chain connects TRBV6-5 to TRBJ1-1; 11 bases agree with TRBD1. Germline V CDR1 and CDR2: MNHEY, SVGAGI. CDR3 length equals 15 residues. Germline trimming cut 6 bases from V and 5 bases from J; bases unmatched to any gene: 8. CDR3 coding DNA: TGTGCCAGCAGGACGGGACAGGGGGTCTGGACTGAAGCTTTCTTT. Its translation is CASRTGQGVWTEAFF.

The chain uses TRBV19 and TRBJ1-6; D not resolved. Germline loops: CDR1 LNHDA, CDR2 SQIVND (reference sequence). The V and J ends lost 3 bases and 0 bases respectively, with 12 bases between them. The CDR3 covers 17 residues. The CDR3: CASSMTAWSSYNSPLHF. For the CDR3, the DNA is TGTGCCAGTAGTATGACCGCCTGGAGCTCCTATAATTCACCCCTCCACTTT.

The V and J genes are TRBV7-8 and TRBJ1-4; 7 bases align to TRBD1. There are 14 residues in the CDR3. Germline V gene data show CDR1 as SGHVS and CDR2 as FQNEAQ. V lost 5 bases, J lost 4 bases, and 4 bases stayed unmatched. The CDR3 reads CASSSRDSNEKLFF. CDR3 sequence (DNA): TGTGCCAGCAGCAGCCGGGACAGTAATGAAAAACTGTTTTTT. Based on the CDR3 plus reference TRBV7-8 and TRBJ1-4, the full variable domain is GAGVSQSPRYKVAKRGQDVALRCDPISGHVSLFWYQQALGQGPEFLTYFQNEAQLDKSGLPSDRFFAERPEGSVSTLKIQRTQQEDSAVYLCASSSRDSNEKLFFGSGTQLSVL.

This clone was recorded at least ten times. CDR3 protein: CASSPEDSPTDTQYF. The DNA for the CDR3 is TGTGCCAGCTCACCAGAGGACAGTCCAACAGATACGCAGTATTTT. This rearrangement joins TRBV18 to TRBJ2-3; weak D call: TRBD1 (6 bases). This CDR3 is built from 15 residues. V dropped 2 bases and J dropped 3 bases, with 12 bases sitting between them. Per germline, CDR1 KGHSH and CDR2 LQKENI.

The chain links TRBV6-6 to TRBJ1-5; no reliable D call. The CDR3 has 13 residues. V was pared by 10 bases and J by 6 bases, with 16 bases between. Germline CDR1 MNHNY, CDR2 SVGAGI (reference sequence). The CDR3 sequence: CAIHRGILQPQHF. CDR3 coding DNA: TGTGCCATCCACCGGGGAATTCTTCAGCCCCAGCATTTT.

The chain recombines TRBV6-1 with TRBJ2-2; D gene uncertain. Per germline, CDR1 MNHNS and CDR2 SASEGT. The CDR3 is 16 amino acids. Trimming removed 3 bases from V and 0 bases from J, with 11 bases in between. CDR3 DNA sequence: TGTGCCAGCAGTGACCCGTTGGGCGCGAACACCGGGGAGCTGTTTTTT. It yields the protein CASSDPLGANTGELFF.

The V gene is TRBV6-2 or TRBV6-3, the J gene TRBJ2-3; D gene uncertain. Germline V lookup: CDR1 MNHEY, CDR2 SVGEGT. There are 13 residues in the CDR3. V was pared by 2 bases and J by 4 bases, with 7 bases between. This chain's CDR3 is CASSYLGPDTQYF. For the CDR3, the DNA is TGTGCCAGCAGTTACCTAGGTCCAGATACGCAGTATTTT.

The gene calls are TRBV2 and TRBJ2-2, with 11 bases that match TRBD2. Germline V lookup: CDR1 SNHLY, CDR2 FYNNEI. After removal of 4 bases from V and 3 bases from J, the junction contained 4 bases not matched to a gene. The CDR3 is 16 amino acids. The DNA for the CDR3 is TGTGCCAGCAGTGTCCTAGCGGGGGGTGACACCGGGGAGCTGTTTTTT. This encodes CASSVLAGGDTGELFF.

The chain employs TRBV5-1 and TRBJ1-5; D remains unclear. This CDR3 has 16 amino acids. V lost 0 bases to trimming and J lost 2 bases, with 12 bases between them. Germline V CDR1 and CDR2: SGHRS, YFSETQ. This CDR3 reads CASSLGLRQGNQPQHF. The CDR3 DNA reads as TGCGCCAGCAGCTTGGGGCTGAGACAAGGCAATCAGCCCCAGCATTTT.

J is TRBJ2-3 and V is TRBV6-1; 8 bases are shared with TRBD1. Germline V gives CDR1 MNHNS, CDR2 SASEGT. The ends lost 1 base at V and 3 bases at J; junction bases unmatched: 6. This CDR3 contains 16 residues. The CDR3 region has the DNA TGTGCCAGCAGTGAAGACCGGGACAGGAGGACAGATACGCAGTATTTT. This translates into CASSEDRDRRTDTQYF.

The DNA of the CDR3 is TGTGCCAGCAGTTACTCGATCAGGATCTCACCCCTCCACTTT. It is translated as CASSYSIRISPLHF. The chain uses TRBV6-5 and TRBJ1-6; D is uncertain. The CDR3 runs to 14 residues. Trimming took 0 bases from V and 10 from J, leaving 10 bases between them. CDR1 and CDR2 from the germline V gene are MNHEY and SVGAGI.

The chain joins TRBV2 to TRBJ1-1, with no clear D. The CDR3 extends over 14 amino acids. Trimming removed 6 bases from V and 0 bases from J, with 11 bases in between. Germline V gives CDR1 SNHLY, CDR2 FYNNEI. The CDR3 DNA is TGTGCCAGCAGGAACCAGGTGATGAACACTGAAGCTTTCTTT. It encodes CASRNQVMNTEAFF.

This clone was observed once. The rearrangement links TRBV6-2 or TRBV6-3 to TRBJ1-5; no reliable D call. CDR3 length: 20 residues. CDR1 and CDR2 (germline): MNHEY, SVGEGT. Trimming removed 0 bases at V and 1 base at J, with 22 bases between. The CDR3 DNA is TGTGCCAGCAGTTACTCTCTGAAGTTCCCTGTGGCTTACAGCAATCAGCCCCAGCATTTT. It specifies CASSYSLKFPVAYSNQPQHF.

The chain joins TRBV24-1 to TRBJ2-2, with D possibly being TRBD2 (6 bases). Germline V CDR1 and CDR2: KGHDR, SFDVKD. This CDR3 comprises 17 residues. V lost 3 bases to trimming and J lost 2 bases, with 15 bases between them. Here the CDR3 DNA reads TGTGCCACCAGTGATGGCGGCCGGGGGTCAAACACCGGGGAGCTGTTTTTT. Translation gives CATSDGGRGSNTGELFF.

V and J are TRBV3-1 (or the pseudogene TRBV3-2) and TRBJ2-1; tentatively, D is TRBD2 (5 bases). CDR3 length: 15 amino acids. The germline CDR1 and CDR2 sequences are LGHDT and YNNKEL (reference sequence). The V gene lost 4 bases and the J gene lost 12 bases, with 22 bases spanning the gap. In DNA, the CDR3 is TGTGCCAGCAGCCCAGGAAGTGGGCCCGGGGTTGGGCAGTTCTTC. Translated: CASSPGSGPGVGQFF.

This clone showed up just once. The chain carries TRBV30 and TRBJ2-2, with D perhaps matching TRBD2 (6 bases). V was shortened by 4 bases and J by 2 bases, with 29 bases between the two germline ends. This CDR3 is 20 amino acids long. From germline, CDR1 is GTSNPN and CDR2 SVGIG (reference sequence). The CDR3 region has the DNA TGTGCCTGGACCCACCTTGCAAACCCGGGGGTCGGTGTAAACACCGGGGAGCTGTTTTTT. As protein: CAWTHLANPGVGVNTGELFF.

This clone was seen a single time. The CDR3 DNA is TGTGCCAGCAGCTTTCTTCCGGGGGGGTTCACCGGGGAGCTGTTTTTT. Its translation is CASSFLPGGFTGELFF. The rearrangement links TRBV5-6 to TRBJ2-2; 8 nucleotides line up with TRBD2. The J segment lost 4 bases and the V segment lost 2 bases, leaving 7 bases of the junction unmatched. CDR3 size: 16 residues. Germline V gene sequence: CDR1 SGHDT, CDR2 YYEEEE.